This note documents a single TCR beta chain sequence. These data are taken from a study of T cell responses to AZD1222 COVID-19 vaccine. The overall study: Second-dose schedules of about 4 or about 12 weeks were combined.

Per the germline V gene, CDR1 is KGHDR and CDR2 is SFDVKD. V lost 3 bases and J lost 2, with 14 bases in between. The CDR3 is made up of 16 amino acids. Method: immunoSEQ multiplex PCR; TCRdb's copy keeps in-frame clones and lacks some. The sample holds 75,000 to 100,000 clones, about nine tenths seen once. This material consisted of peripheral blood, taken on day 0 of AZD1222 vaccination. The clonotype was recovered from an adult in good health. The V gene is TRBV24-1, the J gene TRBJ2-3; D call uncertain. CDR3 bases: TGTGCCACCAGTGATCAGACATCGTTTCCCACAGATACGCAGTATTTT. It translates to CATSDQTSFPTDTQYF.